The 16 T cell receptor beta chains in this list originate from one sample, sequenced in a study of T-cell memory formation after mild COVID-19. MiXCR was run by TCRdb on the 5' RACE reads, yielding one entry per CDR3 protein. The profile shows roughly 620,000 distinct CDR3 sequences, roughly 18% of them singletons. What was sequenced was PBMCs or a T cell subset sorted from them (not recorded which). The receptors come from an adult woman who had mild COVID-19 (a few samples of this study predate the infection). Cell type and time point are not known.

This clonotype was counted many times. This chain connects TRBV5-1 to TRBJ2-3; D perhaps matches TRBD1 (6 bases). The germline V and J ends were trimmed by 4 bases and 6 bases, with 12 bases remaining between them. The CDR3 has 13 residues. Germline loops: CDR1 SGHRS, CDR2 YFSETQ. The CDR3 reads CASSPQGIDTQYF. CDR3 nucleotide sequence: TGCGCCAGCAGCCCGCAGGGGATCGATACGCAGTATTTT.

The sample holds a few counts of this clonotype. J is TRBJ2-7 and V is TRBV5-8; possibly TRBD2 for D (5 bases). The CDR3 runs 12 residues. Germline-derived CDR1 and CDR2 are SGHTS and YDEGEE. V was cut by 5 bases and J by 4 bases, with 10 bases left in between. In nucleotides, the CDR3 is TGTGCCAGCAGATTCGGACTTTACGAGCAGTACTTC. Translation: CASRFGLYEQYF.

The rearrangement joins TRBV10-3 to TRBJ2-7, with TRBD1 matching over 8 bases. The ends lost 6 bases at V and 0 bases at J; junction bases unmatched: 7. The CDR3 has 15 amino acids. Germline CDR1 and CDR2: ENHRY and SYGVKD. The CDR3 spells CAIREGQVSSYEQYF. The CDR3 DNA is TGTGCCATCAGAGAGGGACAGGTGAGCTCCTACGAGCAGTACTTC.

This clonotype was detected only a few times. The chain has TRBV24-1 and TRBJ1-5; the D is unclear. Looked up from germline, CDR1 is KGHDR and CDR2 is SFDVKD. The CDR3 length is 14 residues. The V gene lost 1 base and the J gene lost 4 bases, with 7 bases spanning the gap. CDR3 region: CATSDFRGNQPQHF. CDR3 DNA: TGTGCCACCAGTGATTTTCGAGGGAATCAGCCCCAGCATTTT.

The J gene is TRBJ2-7, the V gene TRBV27; 9 bases align to TRBD1. Germline V CDR1 and CDR2: MNHEY, SMNVEV (reference sequence). The V and J ends lost 2 bases and 1 base, in that order; junction bases with no gene match: 3. The CDR3 extends over 15 amino acids. DNA for the CDR3: TGTGCCAGCAGTTTAGGACAGGGGCAGTCCTACGAGCAGTACTTC. It translates to CASSLGQGQSYEQYF.

The gene calls are TRBV4-3 and TRBJ2-2; no reliable D call. Germline V lookup: CDR1 LGHNA, CDR2 YSLEER. The CDR3 is 16 amino acids. Trimming left V 0 bases short and J 5 bases short, with 13 bases between. The CDR3 spells CASSQERFGATGELFF. The DNA for the CDR3 is TGCGCCAGCAGCCAAGAGAGGTTCGGAGCGACCGGGGAGCTGTTTTTT.

V is TRBV6-5 and J is TRBJ1-1; D not certain. Germline V gives CDR1 MNHEY, CDR2 SVGAGI. V lost 4 bases, J lost 5 bases, and 17 bases lay in between. The length of the CDR3 is 15 residues. CDR3 residues: CASSSPGEGKTEAFF. CDR3 bases: TGTGCCAGCAGTTCCCCCGGGGAGGGTAAGACTGAAGCTTTCTTT.

The chain recombines TRBV27 with TRBJ2-1; D may be TRBD1 or TRBD2 (5 bases each). Trimming shortened V by 4 bases and J by 6 bases, and 28 bases separated the two germline ends. Germline V CDR1 and CDR2: MNHEY, SMNVEV (reference sequence). The CDR3 spans 19 residues. CDR3 bases: TGTGCCAGCAGTTCTAATGCAGGCTTCAGATTGAGGGGCGGCAATGAGCAGTTCTTC. It is translated as CASSSNAGFRLRGGNEQFF.

This clonotype was observed a handful of times. The genes are TRBV10-3 and TRBJ1-1; TRBD1 agrees at 7 bases. The CDR3 is 16 residues long. J gave up 5 bases and V 3 bases, and 12 bases lay outside the gene matches. The germline V gene encodes CDR1 ENHRY and CDR2 SYGVKD. CDR3: CAISDPGRGLGTEAFF. The CDR3 DNA is TGTGCCATCAGTGACCCCGGTAGGGGGCTTGGTACTGAAGCTTTCTTT.

The chain couples TRBV6-2 or TRBV6-3 to TRBJ2-3; 7 positions match TRBD2. The CDR3 is made up of 15 amino acids. From germline, CDR1 is MNHEY and CDR2 SVGEGT. V trimming: 7 bases; J trimming: 0 bases; junction bases outside the gene matches: 7. The CDR3 sequence is CASNQPGLSTDTQYF. CDR3 coding DNA: TGTGCCAGCAACCAACCGGGACTAAGCACAGATACGCAGTATTTT.

V is TRBV25-1 and J is TRBJ1-2; 7 nucleotides align to TRBD1. Germline-derived CDR1 and CDR2 are MGHDK and SYGVNS. J was trimmed by 5 bases and V by 6 bases; bases with no gene match: 12. This CDR3 is 15 amino acids long. The CDR3 here is CASSEGAGKIYGYTF. In nucleotides, the CDR3 is TGTGCCAGCAGCGAGGGGGCCGGAAAAATTTATGGCTACACCTTC.

This clonotype was picked up a small number of times. The junction does not match germline at one end; this may be a read error. The chain recombines TRBV7-7 with TRBJ1-1; TRBD1 matches 9 bases. The germline V gene has CDR1 SSHAT and CDR2 FNYEAQ (reference sequence). There are 13 residues in the CDR3. In DNA, the CDR3 is TGTGCTAGCAGCTTCGACAGGGGGTCTGAAGCTTTCTTT. Its translation: CASSFDRGSEAFF.

This clonotype was recorded a few times. V is TRBV5-4 and J is TRBJ2-1; D not certain. This CDR3 has 13 residues. Trimming removed 1 base from V and 4 bases from J, with 6 bases in between. Per the germline V gene, CDR1 is SGHNT and CDR2 is YYREEE (reference sequence). This CDR3 is CASSLSVYNEQFF. The DNA for the CDR3 is TGTGCCAGCAGCTTGTCTGTGTACAATGAGCAGTTCTTC.

This chain joins TRBV27 and TRBJ2-1; possibly TRBD2 for D (6 bases). Trimming shortened V by 6 bases and J by 10 bases, and 22 bases separated the two germline ends. CDR3 length equals 15 residues. Germline values: CDR1 MNHEY, CDR2 SMNVEV (reference sequence). The CDR3 nucleotides are TGTGCCAGCAGCGGGACTTCCCAAATCCCCGACGAGCAGTTCTTC. This gives the protein CASSGTSQIPDEQFF.

This clonotype was detected a few times. The chain combines TRBV5-1 with TRBJ1-1; tentative D call: TRBD1 (5 bases). Per the germline V gene, CDR1 is SGHRS and CDR2 is YFSETQ. CDR3 length: 14 residues. Trimming took 1 base from V and 3 from J, leaving 10 bases between them. The CDR3 sequence is CASSLRGKDTEAFF. The CDR3 DNA is TGCGCCAGCAGCTTGCGGGGGAAGGACACTGAAGCTTTCTTT.

This chain uses TRBV20-1 with TRBJ2-2; 7 nucleotides line up with TRBD2. The J segment lost 7 bases and the V segment lost 3 bases, leaving 5 bases of the junction unmatched. The germline CDR1 and CDR2 sequences are DFQATT and SNEGSKA (reference sequence). The CDR3 sequence is 13 residues long. In DNA, the CDR3 is TGCAGTGCTAGGGGAGGGGTCCACGGGGAGCTGTTTTTT. This translates into CSARGGVHGELFF.